This passage covers 15 T cell receptor beta chains from one sample sequenced in a study of shared clonotypes between healthy human individuals. Measured with immunoSEQ multiplex PCR; TCRdb has only the in-frame clones, and not every one. Found here are roughly 1.4 million clones, about 98.5% of them singletons; the top ten hold 0.3% to 0.45%. Sequenced material: naive CD4+ T cells sorted from blood. Subset indicated: CD45RA+ positively selected. These TCRs come from a man aged 25-45 years in good health.

The chain couples TRBV29-1 to TRBJ1-2, with D uncertain. The V gene lost 5 bases and the J gene lost 8 bases, with 18 bases spanning the gap. Germline-derived CDR1 and CDR2 are SQVTM and ANQGSEA. The CDR3 loop spans 13 amino acids. For the CDR3, the DNA is TGCAGCGTTCGACCGTCGGGAGAGAGGGGCTACACCTTC. Its translation: CSVRPSGERGYTF.

The chain uses TRBV28 and TRBJ2-7; 7 bases match TRBD1. Germline-derived CDR1 and CDR2 are MDHEN and SYDVKM. V lost 6 bases to trimming and J lost 4 bases; unmatched junction nucleotides: 3. The CDR3 consists of 12 residues. The CDR3 region has the DNA TGTGCCAGCAGAAGGGGGCGTTACGAGCAGTACTTC. Translated: CASRRGRYEQYF.

This chain links TRBV11-2 with TRBJ2-7; 9 nucleotides align to TRBD2. Looked up from germline, CDR1 is SGHAT and CDR2 is FQNNGV. V shed 0 bases, J shed 4 bases, and the junction held 7 bases outside the gene matches. CDR3 length: 16 amino acids. This CDR3 is CASSLEGGRAEYEQYF. The CDR3 coding sequence is TGTGCCAGCAGCTTAGAGGGCGGGAGGGCCGAATACGAGCAGTACTTC.

This clone has only one observation. V usage is TRBV30 and J usage is TRBJ1-5; D gene unclear. Looked up from germline, CDR1 is GTSNPN and CDR2 is SVGIG (reference sequence). V was cut by 2 bases and J by 4 bases, with 15 bases left in between. The CDR3 runs to 15 residues. The DNA for the CDR3 is TGTGCCTGGAGTTGGGCCAGATCCCTTAATCAGCCCCAGCATTTT. It encodes CAWSWARSLNQPQHF.

The chain carries TRBV30 and TRBJ2-1; TRBD2 matches 7 bases. The CDR3 extends over 13 amino acids. CDR1 is GTSNPN, CDR2 SVGIG, per germline (reference sequence). V gave up 7 bases and J gave up 8 bases; unmatched junction bases: 11. The CDR3 spells CASLPGGYDEQFF. The CDR3 DNA follows: TGTGCCTCCCTTCCGGGAGGATACGATGAGCAGTTCTTC.

This sequence joins TRBV19 and TRBJ2-5; 10 nucleotides align to TRBD1. V lost 5 bases and J lost 5; bases outside the gene matches: 11. Germline CDR1 LNHDA, CDR2 SQIVND (reference sequence). This CDR3 has 16 residues. This CDR3 reads CASSDRQGAGWETQYF. As DNA, the CDR3 is TGTGCCAGTAGTGATCGACAGGGGGCTGGTTGGGAGACCCAGTACTTC.

The gene calls are TRBV5-8 and TRBJ2-7; perhaps TRBD2 as D (6 bases). The V and J ends lost 4 bases and 7 bases respectively, with 15 bases between them. The germline CDR1 and CDR2 sequences are SGHTS and YDEGEE. The CDR3 extends over 13 amino acids. The CDR3 sequence is CASSTGDSKEQYF. CDR3 nucleotide sequence: TGTGCCAGCAGCACCGGGGACTCCAAGGAGCAGTACTTC.

The chain recombines TRBV19 with TRBJ2-6, with TRBD1 identical over 7 bases. Germline CDR1 is LNHDA and CDR2 is SQIVND (reference sequence). The junction had 9 bases not matched to a gene; V was cut back by 4 bases and J by 0 bases. This CDR3 region has 18 residues. Here the CDR3 reads CASSNRRQGSSGANVLTF. DNA of the CDR3: TGTGCCAGTAGTAACCGAAGACAGGGTAGCTCTGGGGCCAACGTCCTGACTTTC.

The sample holds one count of this clone. This chain joins TRBV2 and TRBJ1-2; no clear D. Germline CDR1 and CDR2: SNHLY and FYNNEI. This CDR3 has 13 residues. The V gene lost 5 bases and the J gene lost 7 bases, with 14 bases spanning the gap. As DNA, the CDR3 is TGTGCCAGCAGTACTTCAACCCCTCTTGGCTACACCTTC. Its protein is CASSTSTPLGYTF.

CDR3 amino acids: CATGYLYEQYF. The CDR3 DNA is TGTGCCACTGGCTACCTCTACGAGCAGTACTTC. This chain connects TRBV28 to TRBJ2-7, with D hard to call. The CDR3 sequence is 11 residues long. V shed 10 bases and J shed 3 bases, with 10 bases lying between them. The germline V gene has CDR1 MDHEN and CDR2 SYDVKM. Complete variable domain (other parts from reference TRBV28 and TRBJ2-7): DVKVTQSSRYLVKRTGEKVFLECVQDMDHENMFWYRQDPGLGLRLIYFSYDVKMKEKGDIPEGYSVSREKKERFSLILESASTNQTSMYLCATGYLYEQYFGPGTRLTVT.

V and J are TRBV5-1 and TRBJ1-4, with 7 positions matching TRBD1. Germline CDR1 and CDR2: SGHRS and YFSETQ. V lost 2 bases, J lost 7 bases, and 8 bases stayed unmatched. The CDR3 has 15 residues. Here the CDR3 DNA reads TGCGCCAGCAGCTTAGAGGGGGCTAGGGGTGAAAAACTGTTTTTT. This sequence encodes CASSLEGARGEKLFF.

As to this clone: Other DNA sequences from this sample encode an identical CDR3 as well. J is TRBJ1-1 and V is TRBV28; D not certain. Per the germline V gene, CDR1 is MDHEN and CDR2 is SYDVKM. V shed 2 bases and J shed 3 bases, with 7 bases lying between them. This CDR3 has 13 amino acids. The CDR3 loop is CASSLGGHTEAFF. The CDR3 nucleotides read TGTGCCAGCAGTTTAGGAGGGCACACTGAAGCTTTCTTT.

The chain recombines TRBV10-3 with TRBJ1-5; D is possibly TRBD1 (5 bases). Germline V lookup: CDR1 ENHRY, CDR2 SYGVKD. Trimming pared 11 bases from V and 9 bases from J, leaving 20 bases between. The CDR3 sequence is 13 residues long. CDR3 region: CAALRDLGGPQHF. DNA of the CDR3: TGTGCCGCCCTAAGGGACCTAGGTGGGCCCCAGCATTTT.

CDR3 region: CSVAAGVGQPQHF. The CDR3 DNA follows: TGCAGCGTTGCAGCGGGGGTAGGTCAGCCCCAGCATTTT. The rearrangement uses TRBV29-1 and TRBJ1-5; D possibly corresponds to TRBD1 (5 bases). The V end was cut by 4 bases, the J end by 6 bases, with 13 bases between. Germline assignment: CDR1 SQVTM and CDR2 ANQGSEA. This CDR3 contains 13 residues.

The chain uses TRBV5-5 and TRBJ2-1; D is perhaps TRBD2 (6 bases). V was pared by 4 bases and J by 12 bases, with 14 bases between. The CDR3 covers 12 residues. Germline V gives CDR1 SGHKS, CDR2 YYEKEE (reference sequence). Here the CDR3 DNA reads TGTGCCAGCAGCCCAGAGGGACTCGCGCAGTTCTTC. It specifies CASSPEGLAQFF. Complete variable domain (other parts from reference TRBV5-5 and TRBJ2-1): DAGVTQSPTHLIKTRGQQVTLRCSPISGHKSVSWYQQVLGQGPQFIFQYYEKEERGRGNFPDRFSARQFPNYSSELNVNALLLGDSALYLCASSPEGLAQFFGPGTRLTVL.